Below, 6 T cell receptor beta chains from the same sample are listed, as sequenced in a study of T cell repertoires in cytomegalovirus infection. TCRdb reprocessed the reads with MiXCR, giving one entry per CDR3 protein. The sample contains about 130,000 distinct CDR3 sequences, more than 30% of which appear only once. These TCRs' antigens remain unknown. Sequencing used CD8+ T cells from cultured PBMCs, obtained from culture after CMV antigen stimulation. These receptors were taken from a human donor in good health (CMV status not recorded). Some clones in this sample may be carry-over from other donors' samples.

This clonotype was picked up a small number of times. The gene calls are TRBV12-3 or TRBV12-4 and TRBJ2-2; 7 positions agree with TRBD1. V was pared by 4 bases and J by 3 bases, with 14 bases of the junction left unmatched. The CDR3 length is 18 residues. CDR3 sequence reads: CASSSDASDRLHTGELFF. DNA of the CDR3: TGTGCCAGCAGTTCAGACGCTTCGGACAGGCTACACACCGGGGAGCTGTTTTTT.

The V and J genes are TRBV6-1 and TRBJ2-1; 12 bases are a match to TRBD2. Trimming removed 7 bases from V and 5 bases from J; junction bases left unmatched: 6. Germline-derived CDR1 and CDR2 are MNHNS and SASEGT. The CDR3 consists of 15 residues. CDR3 amino acids: CASNLAGGPNNEQFF. The CDR3 region has the DNA TGTGCCAGCAACCTAGCGGGGGGGCCGAACAATGAGCAGTTCTTC.

This clonotype was recorded many times. J is TRBJ1-1 and V is TRBV15, with 7 bases aligning to TRBD1. The CDR3 contains 16 residues. V lost 2 bases, J lost 6 bases, and 12 bases stayed unmatched. Germline V gives CDR1 LNHNV, CDR2 YYDKDF (reference sequence). CDR3 nucleotides: TGTGCCACCAGCAGATCGTCCCTGGGACAGACGCCTGAAGCTTTCTTT. Protein sequence: CATSRSSLGQTPEAFF.

V gene TRBV7-8 combines with J gene TRBJ1-6, with 7 bases matching TRBD1. Germline V gene lookup returns CDR1 SGHVS and CDR2 FQNEAQ. The CDR3 is made up of 14 amino acids. After removal of 8 bases from V and 15 bases from J, the junction contained 16 bases not matched to a gene. The CDR3, as DNA: TGTGCCAGCGGCACCGGACAGGCCAATCCGGGCCTCCACTTT. Its protein is CASGTGQANPGLHF. Variable domain in full (rest from reference TRBV7-8 and TRBJ1-6): GAGVSQSPRYKVAKRGQDVALRCDPISGHVSLFWYQQALGQGPEFLTYFQNEAQLDKSGLPSDRFFAERPEGSVSTLKIQRTQQEDSAVYLCASGTGQANPGLHFGNGTRLTVT.

This clonotype occurred a few times. The rearrangement links TRBV10-3 to TRBJ2-3; D may be TRBD2 (6 bases). The V gene's germline CDR1 is ENHRY and CDR2 SYGVKD. With 3 bases removed from V and 4 bases from J, the gap between germline ends came to 8 bases. This CDR3 spans 13 amino acids. CDR3: CAISDWGADTQYF. The CDR3 DNA follows: TGTGCCATCAGTGATTGGGGGGCAGATACGCAGTATTTT.

This clonotype occurred a few times. The J gene is TRBJ1-5, the V gene TRBV4-1, with a tentative D call TRBD1 (6 bases). Germline V gives CDR1 MGHRA, CDR2 YSYEKL. Trimming took 5 bases from V and 6 from J, leaving 11 bases between them. The CDR3 consists of 13 residues. This CDR3 reads CASSDDRIQPQHF. CDR3 DNA sequence: TGCGCCAGCAGCGACGACAGGATTCAGCCCCAGCATTTT.